This T cell receptor beta chain came from a study of blood T cells in healthy people across ages. Sample-barcoded 5' priming and a J-beta primer mix drove a second PCR of roughly 6 to 12 cycles. From the 5' RACE reads, TCRdb called clonotypes with MiXCR, one entry per CDR3 protein. The repertoire holds roughly 1.5 million distinct CDR3 sequences, with about 45% as singletons. The sample taken for sequencing was blood. This clonotype was obtained from a woman aged 18-35 years in good health.

The CDR3 DNA reads TGTGCCAGCAGTGACCCCCAAGGTTTAGTCACTGAAGCTTTCTTT. This gives the protein CASSDPQGLVTEAFF. The chain links TRBV25-1 to TRBJ1-1, with D hard to call. The CDR3 loop spans 15 amino acids. Trimming pared 3 bases from V and 4 bases from J, leaving 15 bases between. Germline V gene data show CDR1 as MGHDK and CDR2 as SYGVNS.